This T cell receptor beta chain was captured by sequencing in a study of cytotoxic CD8 clonotypes in ibrutinib-treated CLL. Across the whole study: Response samples came after a median roughly twelve months of treatment, range 6 to 36. Study-wide points: Sustained-remission and progressing patients were not sampled at matched times. Rising at ibrutinib response, clonality subsequently fell back toward baseline at progression.

Sequencing was performed with immunoSEQ multiplex PCR; in TCRdb, only in-frame clones are kept and a portion is missing. The repertoire consists of around 77,000 clones, with 70% to 90% occurring once and the leading ten covering less than 9%. In regard to this clone: Antigen: not known.

There are 16 residues in the CDR3. V was clipped by 4 bases and J by 1 base, with 16 bases between them. Germline V gives CDR1 LNHNV, CDR2 YYDKDF (reference sequence). The sequences come from PBMCs, collected at disease progression, from a patient treated with ibrutinib. The V and J genes are TRBV15 and TRBJ1-2; D gene unclear. The source is a human donor with chronic lymphocytic leukemia. The CDR3 loop reads CATSTRVLGFNYGYTF. Here the CDR3 DNA reads TGTGCCACCAGCACCCGGGTACTAGGGTTTAACTATGGCTACACCTTC.